Below are 18 T cell receptor beta chains sequenced from a single sample in a study of T cells in Graves' hyperthyroidism and ophthalmopathy. Amplified TCR beta CDR3 regions came from RNA transcripts. The primer set for the first-round RT-PCR of the TCR CDR3 was HTBI. Using its own MiXCR run on the multiplex PCR reads, TCRdb lists one record per CDR3 protein. The sample consists of hundreds of thousands of distinct CDR3 sequences, 13% to 15% of them appearing once. Input material: blood. The source is a woman in her late teens or twenties with Graves' hyperthyroidism.

Written as DNA, the CDR3 is TGTGCCAGCAGGCGGGGCGCTTCTAACACCGGGGAGCTGTTTTTT. Protein sequence: CASRRGASNTGELFF. V gene TRBV6-2 or TRBV6-3 combines with J gene TRBJ2-2; a weak D match, TRBD2 (6 bases). CDR1 and CDR2 from the germline V gene are MNHEY and SVGEGT. This CDR3 region has 15 residues. V was shortened by 6 bases and J by 2 bases, with 13 bases between the two germline ends.

The J gene is TRBJ1-2, the V gene TRBV12-3 or TRBV12-4; the match to TRBD1 covers 12 bases. This CDR3 region has 16 residues. The junction had 15 bases not matched to a gene; V was cut back by 8 bases and J by 8 bases. The CDR3 protein is CASAPGQGAVHQGYTF. As DNA, the CDR3 is TGTGCCAGCGCCCCGGGACAGGGGGCGGTTCATCAAGGCTACACCTTC.

The chain combines TRBV15 with TRBJ1-1; no reliable D call. V was trimmed by 0 bases and J by 1 base, leaving 9 bases between them. From germline, CDR1 is LNHNV and CDR2 YYDKDF (reference sequence). This CDR3 comprises 15 residues. CDR3 sequence (DNA): TGTGCCACCAGCAGAGAACCCCGCGCGAACACTGAAGCTTTCTTT. It is translated as CATSREPRANTEAFF.

There are many counts of this clonotype. This chain uses TRBV2 with TRBJ1-1, with a tentative D call TRBD1 (5 bases). Germline loops: CDR1 SNHLY, CDR2 FYNNEI. V was clipped by 1 base and J by 5 bases, with 11 bases between them. The CDR3 loop spans 14 amino acids. The CDR3 spells CASSEVLQGTEAFF. The CDR3 DNA follows: TGTGCCAGCAGTGAAGTACTCCAGGGTACTGAAGCTTTCTTT.

The chain links TRBV4-1 to TRBJ1-4; tentatively, D is TRBD1 (5 bases). The CDR3 length is 17 residues. The germline V gene has CDR1 MGHRA and CDR2 YSYEKL. The germline V and J ends were trimmed by 0 bases and 1 base, with 12 bases remaining between them. The CDR3 spells CASSQDRGTGTNEKLFF. CDR3 nucleotide sequence: TGCGCCAGCAGCCAAGATCGGGGGACTGGAACTAATGAAAAACTGTTTTTT.

This clonotype was seen only a few times. V gene TRBV20-1 combines with J gene TRBJ1-5, with D possibly being TRBD1 (5 bases). The CDR3 consists of 14 residues. Trimming shortened V by 1 base and J by 3 bases, and 10 bases separated the two germline ends. The germline V gene has CDR1 DFQATT and CDR2 SNEGSKA (reference sequence). The CDR3 spells CSARAPGNNQPQHF. CDR3 DNA sequence: TGCAGTGCTAGAGCACCAGGGAACAATCAGCCCCAGCATTTT.

On this clonotype itself: One base away lies a much larger clone, so this may be a sequencing read error. The chain is built from TRBV20-1 and TRBJ1-5; the D gene is possibly TRBD1 (5 bases). Germline values: CDR1 DFQATT, CDR2 SNEGSKA (reference sequence). The V and J ends lost 0 bases and 6 bases respectively, with 21 bases between them. The CDR3 is made up of 17 amino acids. DNA of the CDR3: TGCAGTGCTAGAGATCCCAGAAATCCGAGAGACAGTCAGCCCCAGCATTTT. Its translation is CSARDPRNPRDSQPQHF.

The chain couples TRBV7-6 to TRBJ2-1; 8 nucleotides match TRBD1. Germline loops: CDR1 SGHVS, CDR2 FNYEAQ. The V gene end was trimmed by 1 base and the J gene end by 7 bases; junction bases not matched to a gene: 6. The CDR3 spans 15 residues. This chain's CDR3 is CASSLGSGGLNEQFF. CDR3 in DNA: TGTGCCAGCAGCTTAGGGTCAGGGGGCTTGAATGAGCAGTTCTTC.

This clonotype was detected ten times or more. V and J are TRBV28 and TRBJ2-7, with D perhaps matching TRBD1 (6 bases). Germline V gene data show CDR1 as MDHEN and CDR2 as SYDVKM. There are 12 residues in the CDR3. The ends were cut back, 10 bases at V and 2 bases at J, with 12 bases in the middle. The CDR3 loop is CAIRGTTYEQYF. CDR3 bases: TGTGCCATAAGGGGGACGACCTACGAGCAGTACTTC. Variable domain in full (rest from reference TRBV28 and TRBJ2-7): DVKVTQSSRYLVKRTGEKVFLECVQDMDHENMFWYRQDPGLGLRLIYFSYDVKMKEKGDIPEGYSVSREKKERFSLILESASTNQTSMYLCAIRGTTYEQYFGPGTRLTVT.

J is TRBJ2-1 and V is TRBV29-1, with 10 bases that match TRBD1. Looked up from germline, CDR1 is SQVTM and CDR2 is ANQGSEA. CDR3 length: 17 amino acids. Losses at the gene ends were 4 bases for V and 0 bases for J; bases not matched to a gene: 9. The chain's CDR3 is CSVVGTGVSSSYNEQFF. CDR3 coding DNA: TGCAGCGTTGTAGGGACAGGGGTTTCCAGCTCCTACAATGAGCAGTTCTTC.

The table lists this clonotype with many counts. V gene TRBV15 combines with J gene TRBJ2-1; 8 nucleotides match TRBD2. CDR3 size: 14 residues. The ends lost 4 bases at V and 7 bases at J; junction bases unmatched: 6. Germline V gene sequence: CDR1 LNHNV, CDR2 YYDKDF (reference sequence). The DNA for the CDR3 is TGTGCCACCAGCAAAGCGGGAGTGCGGAATGAGCAGTTCTTC. Protein sequence: CATSKAGVRNEQFF.

This clonotype showed up just a few times. This sequence joins TRBV6-1 and TRBJ2-7, with 8 positions matching TRBD1. Germline CDR1 and CDR2: MNHNS and SASEGT. V dropped 8 bases and J dropped 1; count of bases not matched to a gene: 4. This CDR3 has 13 amino acids. As DNA, the CDR3 is TGTGCCAGCCGGGACAGGACTTCCTACGAGCAGTACTTC. It yields the protein CASRDRTSYEQYF.

This clonotype showed up many times. The V and J genes are TRBV7-6 and TRBJ2-2; maybe TRBD1 (6 bases). The V gene lost 2 bases and the J gene lost 6 bases, with 13 bases spanning the gap. Germline V lookup: CDR1 SGHVS, CDR2 FNYEAQ. This CDR3 contains 15 residues. CDR3 in amino acids: CASSLNGRGPGELFF. CDR3 coding DNA: TGTGCCAGCAGCTTAAACGGCAGGGGTCCCGGGGAGCTGTTTTTT.

V and J are TRBV6-5 and TRBJ2-5; D not resolved. The CDR3 sequence is 16 residues long. The germline V gene encodes CDR1 MNHEY and CDR2 SVGAGI. Between the trimmed V and J ends, which lost 0 bases and 1 base, there was a span of 12 bases. Written as DNA, the CDR3 is TGTGCCAGCAGTTACTCGGGCTCCTCTTCCCAAGAGACCCAGTACTTC. It translates to CASSYSGSSSQETQYF.

This clonotype was counted many times. The chain recombines TRBV5-1 with TRBJ2-3, with 13 positions matching TRBD2. Trimming removed 4 bases from V and 0 bases from J; junction bases left unmatched: 8. The CDR3 runs to 18 residues. Germline assignment: CDR1 SGHRS and CDR2 YFSETQ. The CDR3 reads CASSRRGLAGVSTDTQYF. In DNA, the CDR3 is TGCGCCAGCAGCCGGCGAGGACTAGCGGGAGTTAGCACAGATACGCAGTATTTT. Full variable domain (remainder filled in from reference TRBV5-1 and TRBJ2-3): KAGVTQTPRYLIKTRGQQVTLSCSPISGHRSVSWYQQTPGQGLQFLFEYFSETQRNKGNFPGRFSGRQFSNSRSEMNVSTLELGDSALYLCASSRRGLAGVSTDTQYFGPGTRLTVL.

This CDR3 is CASSGRQGEQYF. For the CDR3, the DNA is TGCGCCAGCAGTGGCCGCCAGGGCGAGCAGTACTTC. This chain connects TRBV10-2 to TRBJ2-7; D is possibly TRBD1 (5 bases). Germline CDR1 and CDR2: WSHSY and SAAADI. CDR3 length: 12 amino acids. Trimming shortened V by 4 bases and J by 6 bases, and 10 bases separated the two germline ends.

There are a few counts of this clonotype. This chain links TRBV3-1 with TRBJ1-6; 7 nucleotides line up with TRBD1. This CDR3 has 17 amino acids. Unmatched junction bases numbered 4, after V lost 2 bases and J lost 0 bases. The germline V gene has CDR1 LGHDT and CDR2 YNNKEL (reference sequence). CDR3 coding DNA: TGTGCCAGCAGCCAACTGACAGGGATCTCCTATAATTCACCCCTCCACTTT. The encoded protein is CASSQLTGISYNSPLHF.

The table lists this clonotype with a few counts. V gene TRBV14 combines with J gene TRBJ2-3; D tentatively reads TRBD1 or TRBD2 (5 bases each). V lost 3 bases to trimming and J lost 2 bases, with 12 bases between them. In germline, CDR1 is SGHDN, CDR2 FVKESK. The CDR3 totals 15 residues. The CDR3 region has the DNA TGTGCCAGCAGCCAGAGGGGCCGAGACACAGATACGCAGTATTTT. Its translation: CASSQRGRDTDTQYF.